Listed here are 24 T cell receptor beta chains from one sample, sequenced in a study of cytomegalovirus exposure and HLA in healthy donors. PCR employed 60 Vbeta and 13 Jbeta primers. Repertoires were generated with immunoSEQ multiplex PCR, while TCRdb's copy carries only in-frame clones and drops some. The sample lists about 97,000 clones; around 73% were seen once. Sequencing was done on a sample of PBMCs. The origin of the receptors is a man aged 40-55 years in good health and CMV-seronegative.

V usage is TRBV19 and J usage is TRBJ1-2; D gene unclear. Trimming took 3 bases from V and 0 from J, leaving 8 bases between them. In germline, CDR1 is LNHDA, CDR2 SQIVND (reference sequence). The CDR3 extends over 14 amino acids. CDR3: CASSIGFTNYGYTF. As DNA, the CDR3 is TGTGCCAGTAGTATTGGCTTTACTAACTATGGCTACACCTTC.

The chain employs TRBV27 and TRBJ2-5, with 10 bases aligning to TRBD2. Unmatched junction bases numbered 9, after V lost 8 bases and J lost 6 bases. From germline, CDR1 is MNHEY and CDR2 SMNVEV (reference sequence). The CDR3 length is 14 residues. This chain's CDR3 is CASGSGGTTKTQYF. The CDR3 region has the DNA TGTGCCAGCGGTAGCGGGGGGACTACGAAGACCCAGTACTTC.

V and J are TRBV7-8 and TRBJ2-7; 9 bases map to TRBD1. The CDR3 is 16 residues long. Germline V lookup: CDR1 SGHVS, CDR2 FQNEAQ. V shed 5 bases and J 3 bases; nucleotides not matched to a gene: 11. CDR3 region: CASSQSVGTGFYEQYF. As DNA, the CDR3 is TGTGCCAGCAGCCAATCTGTGGGGACAGGGTTCTACGAGCAGTACTTC.

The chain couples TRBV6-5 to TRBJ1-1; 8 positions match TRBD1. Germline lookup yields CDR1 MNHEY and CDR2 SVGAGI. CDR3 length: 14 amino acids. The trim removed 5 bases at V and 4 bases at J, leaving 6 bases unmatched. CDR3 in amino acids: CASSEDRVATEAFF. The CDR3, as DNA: TGTGCCAGCAGTGAGGACAGGGTCGCCACTGAAGCTTTCTTT.

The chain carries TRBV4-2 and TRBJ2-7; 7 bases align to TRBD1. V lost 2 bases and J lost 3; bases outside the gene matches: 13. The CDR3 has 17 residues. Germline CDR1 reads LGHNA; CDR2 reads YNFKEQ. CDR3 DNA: TGTGCCAGCAGCCAAAGTATGAATTCAGGGGGTAACTACGAGCAGTACTTC. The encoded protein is CASSQSMNSGGNYEQYF.

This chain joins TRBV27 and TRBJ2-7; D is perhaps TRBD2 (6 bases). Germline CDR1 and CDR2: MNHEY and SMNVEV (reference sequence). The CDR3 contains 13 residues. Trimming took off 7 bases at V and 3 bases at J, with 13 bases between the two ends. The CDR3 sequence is CASKTLGGYEQYF. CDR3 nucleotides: TGTGCCAGCAAAACCCTGGGGGGCTACGAGCAGTACTTC.

CDR3 sequence reads: CVRSPQVLGAIPNYGYTF. The CDR3 nucleotides read TGTGTCAGAAGCCCCCAGGTTTTAGGGGCCATTCCTAACTATGGCTACACCTTC. This sequence joins TRBV7-5 and TRBJ1-2; the table names TRBD1, a call not compared with the DNA. TRBV7-5 is a pseudogene. The CDR3 has 18 residues.

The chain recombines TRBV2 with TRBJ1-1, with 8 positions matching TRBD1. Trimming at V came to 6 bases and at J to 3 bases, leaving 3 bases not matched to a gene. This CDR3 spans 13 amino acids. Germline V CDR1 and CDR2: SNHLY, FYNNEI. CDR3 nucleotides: TGTGCCAGCAGGGAGACAGGGGACACTGAAGCTTTCTTT. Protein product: CASRETGDTEAFF.

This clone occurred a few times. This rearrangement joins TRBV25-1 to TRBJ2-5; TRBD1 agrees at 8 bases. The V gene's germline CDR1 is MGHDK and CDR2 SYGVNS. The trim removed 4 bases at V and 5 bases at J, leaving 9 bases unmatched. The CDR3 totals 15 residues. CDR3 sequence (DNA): TGTGCCAGCAGTGCGATGCAGGGGGCAGGCGAGACCCAGTACTTC. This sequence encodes CASSAMQGAGETQYF.

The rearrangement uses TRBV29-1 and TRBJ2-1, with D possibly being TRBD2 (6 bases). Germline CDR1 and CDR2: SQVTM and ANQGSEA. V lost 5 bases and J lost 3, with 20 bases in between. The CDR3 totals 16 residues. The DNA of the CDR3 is TGCAGCGTTTGCCTGTCCGGGACTCCGGGCTACAATGAGCAGTTCTTC. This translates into CSVCLSGTPGYNEQFF.

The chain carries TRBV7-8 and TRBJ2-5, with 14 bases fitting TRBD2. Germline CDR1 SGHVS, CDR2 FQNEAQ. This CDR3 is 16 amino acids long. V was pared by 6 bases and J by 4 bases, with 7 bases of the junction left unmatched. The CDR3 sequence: CASRRTSGGRAETQYF. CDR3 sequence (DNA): TGTGCCAGCAGAAGGACTAGCGGGGGGAGGGCAGAGACCCAGTACTTC.

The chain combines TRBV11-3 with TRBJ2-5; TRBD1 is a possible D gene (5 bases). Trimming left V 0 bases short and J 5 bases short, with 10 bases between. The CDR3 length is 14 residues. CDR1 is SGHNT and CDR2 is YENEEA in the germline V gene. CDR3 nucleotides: TGTGCCAGCAGCTTAGAGGGGCAGTTGGAGACCCAGTACTTC. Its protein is CASSLEGQLETQYF.

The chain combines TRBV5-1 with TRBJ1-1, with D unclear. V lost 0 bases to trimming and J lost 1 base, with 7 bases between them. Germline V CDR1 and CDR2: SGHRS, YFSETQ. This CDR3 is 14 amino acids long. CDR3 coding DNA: TGCGCCAGCAGCTTGGGGCAACCGAACACTGAAGCTTTCTTT. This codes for CASSLGQPNTEAFF.

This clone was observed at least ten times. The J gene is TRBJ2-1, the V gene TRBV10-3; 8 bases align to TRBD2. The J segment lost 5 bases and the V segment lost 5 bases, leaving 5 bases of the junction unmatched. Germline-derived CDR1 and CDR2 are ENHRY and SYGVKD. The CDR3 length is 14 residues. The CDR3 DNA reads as TGTGCCATCAGTAGCGGGGGCCCAAACAATGAGCAGTTCTTC. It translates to CAISSGGPNNEQFF.

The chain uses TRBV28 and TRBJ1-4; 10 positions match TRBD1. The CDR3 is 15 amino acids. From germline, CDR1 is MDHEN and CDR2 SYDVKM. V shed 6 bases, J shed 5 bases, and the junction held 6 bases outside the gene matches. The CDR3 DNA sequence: TGTGCCAGCAGATCACCGGGACAGGGGAATGAAAAACTGTTTTTT. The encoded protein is CASRSPGQGNEKLFF.

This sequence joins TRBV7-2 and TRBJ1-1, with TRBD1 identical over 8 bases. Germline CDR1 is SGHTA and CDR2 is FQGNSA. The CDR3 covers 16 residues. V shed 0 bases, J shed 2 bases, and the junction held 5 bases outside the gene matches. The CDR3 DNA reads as TGTGCCAGCAGCTTAGCGCCGACAGGGGTTAACACTGAAGCTTTCTTT. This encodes CASSLAPTGVNTEAFF.

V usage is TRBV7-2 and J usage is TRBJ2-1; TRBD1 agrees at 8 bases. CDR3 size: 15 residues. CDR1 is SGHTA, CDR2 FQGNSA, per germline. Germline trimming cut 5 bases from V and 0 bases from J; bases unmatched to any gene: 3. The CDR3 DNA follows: TGTGCCAGCAGCCCTACAGGGGGCTCCTACAATGAGCAGTTCTTC. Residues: CASSPTGGSYNEQFF.

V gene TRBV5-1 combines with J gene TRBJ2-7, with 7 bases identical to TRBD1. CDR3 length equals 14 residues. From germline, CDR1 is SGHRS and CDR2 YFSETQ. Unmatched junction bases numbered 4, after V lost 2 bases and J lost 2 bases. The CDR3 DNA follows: TGCGCCAGCAGCTTAGGGACAGAGGCCTACGAGCAGTACTTC. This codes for CASSLGTEAYEQYF.

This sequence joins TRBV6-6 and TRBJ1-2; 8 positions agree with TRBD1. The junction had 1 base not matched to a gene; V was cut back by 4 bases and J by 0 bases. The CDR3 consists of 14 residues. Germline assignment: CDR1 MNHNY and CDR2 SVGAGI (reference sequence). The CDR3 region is CASSSQGANYGYTF. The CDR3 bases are TGTGCCAGCAGTTCACAGGGGGCTAACTATGGCTACACCTTC.

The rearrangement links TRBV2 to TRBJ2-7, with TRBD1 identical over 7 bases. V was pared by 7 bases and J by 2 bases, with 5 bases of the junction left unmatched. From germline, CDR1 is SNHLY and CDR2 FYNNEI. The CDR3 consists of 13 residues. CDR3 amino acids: CASMSTGPYEQYF. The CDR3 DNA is TGTGCCAGCATGTCGACAGGGCCCTACGAGCAGTACTTC.

CDR3: CASSQDLRGTTQETQYF. The CDR3 coding sequence is TGCGCCAGCAGCCAAGATTTGAGGGGGACGACCCAAGAGACCCAGTACTTC. The rearrangement joins TRBV4-3 to TRBJ2-5, with D maybe TRBD1 (6 bases). CDR3 size: 17 residues. Germline values: CDR1 LGHNA, CDR2 YSLEER. The V and J ends lost 0 bases and 1 base respectively, with 15 bases between them.

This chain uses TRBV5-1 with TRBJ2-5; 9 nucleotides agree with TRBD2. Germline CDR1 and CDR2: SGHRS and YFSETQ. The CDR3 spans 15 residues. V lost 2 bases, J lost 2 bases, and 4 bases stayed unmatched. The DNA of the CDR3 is TGCGCCAGCAGCTTCCGGCTAGCGGGGCAAGAGACCCAGTACTTC. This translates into CASSFRLAGQETQYF.

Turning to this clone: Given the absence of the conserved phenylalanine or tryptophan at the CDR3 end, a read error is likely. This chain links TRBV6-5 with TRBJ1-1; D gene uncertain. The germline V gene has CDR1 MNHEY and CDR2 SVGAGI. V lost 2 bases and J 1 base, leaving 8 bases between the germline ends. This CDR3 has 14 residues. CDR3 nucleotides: TGTGCCAGCAGTTACCTTGAGGAGAACACTGAAGCTTTCGTT. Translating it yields CASSYLEENTEAFV.

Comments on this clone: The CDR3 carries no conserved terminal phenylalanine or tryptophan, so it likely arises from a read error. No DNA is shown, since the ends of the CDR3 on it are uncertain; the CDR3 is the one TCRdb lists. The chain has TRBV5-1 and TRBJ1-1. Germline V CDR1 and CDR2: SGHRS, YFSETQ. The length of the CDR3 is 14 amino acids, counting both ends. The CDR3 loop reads CASSLGAGNTEALV.